This is a list of T cell receptor beta chains from one sample in a study of immune heterogeneity within non-small cell lung tumors. A single record per CDR3 protein comes from TCRdb applying MiXCR to the multiplex PCR reads. The sample holds some 9,300 distinct CDR3 sequences, approximately 34% seen once. The sequenced sample consisted of lung tumor tissue. The source is a man aged 55 to 70 with non-small cell lung cancer. The CDR3 runs from the conserved cysteine through the conserved F or W. Fields, in order: D gene, J gene, V gene, clone size, CDR3 protein, CDR3 DNA. The D gene is left open where the match is weak. Some rows have no size entry. The others give once, few or many, or a class for an expanded clone.

TRBD2 TRBJ2-1 TRBV9 many CASSASGRGEQFF TGTGCCAGCAGCGCTAGCGGGAGGGGAGAGCAGTTCTTC
TRBD1 TRBJ2-7 TRBV30 many CAWIPPGQGAYEQYF TGTGCCTGGATCCCCCCAGGACAGGGGGCATACGAGCAGTACTTC
NA TRBJ2-3 TRBV24-1 medium-sized CATSVGAGVRPDTQYF TGTGCCACCAGTGTTGGAGCGGGCGTACGTCCAGATACGCAGTATTTT
NA TRBJ1-4 TRBV12-3/TRBV12-4 medium-sized CASTNDRSTNEKLFF TGTGCCAGCACTAACGACAGATCAACTAATGAAAAACTGTTTTTT
NA TRBJ1-5 TRBV2 NA CASSEARQLEQPQHF TGTGCCAGCAGTGAAGCGAGACAGCTCGAGCAGCCCCAGCATTTT
TRBD1 TRBJ1-1 TRBV4-3 few CASSHGQGSTEAFF TGCGCCAGCAGCCATGGACAGGGTAGCACTGAAGCTTTCTTT
TRBD2 TRBJ2-7 TRBV4-1 many CASSQGSSGDYEQYF TGCGCCAGCAGCCAAGGGTCGAGCGGGGACTACGAGCAGTACTTC
NA TRBJ1-2 TRBV12-5 many CASGRGDYYGYTF TGTGCTAGTGGCCGGGGGGACTACTATGGCTACACCTTC
NA TRBJ1-1 TRBV5-4 NA CASSLGQKDEAFF TGTGCCAGCAGCTTGGGGCAGAAAGATGAAGCTTTCTTT
TRBD2 TRBJ2-1 TRBV20-1 many CSAGLADYNEQFF TGCAGTGCAGGACTAGCGGACTACAATGAGCAGTTCTTC
NA TRBJ2-7 TRBV12-3/TRBV12-4 NA CASSQTEGEEQYF TGTGCCAGCAGCCAGACCGAAGGTGAAGAGCAGTACTTC
NA TRBJ2-7 TRBV7-6 many CASSLDTAHEQYF TGTGCCAGCAGCTTAGACACGGCACACGAGCAGTACTTC
TRBD2 TRBJ2-7 TRBV20-1 medium-sized CSAYTSARPYEQYF TGCAGTGCGTATACTAGCGCCCGTCCCTACGAGCAGTACTTC
TRBD1 TRBJ2-7 TRBV7-9 NA CASSIWTGDSYEQYF TGTGCCAGCAGCATCTGGACAGGAGATTCCTACGAGCAGTACTTC
NA TRBJ2-1 TRBV18 many CASSPLSDYNEQFF TGTGCCAGCTCACCACTGAGTGATTACAATGAGCAGTTCTTC
TRBD2 TRBJ2-3 TRBV3-1 many CASSQARTSGSFVYF TGTGCCAGCAGCCAAGCTAGGACTAGCGGGAGTTTCGTGTATTTT
NA TRBJ2-3 TRBV7-2 many CASSRGTYSTDTQYF TGTGCCAGCAGTCGTGGGACTTATAGCACAGATACGCAGTATTTT
TRBD1 TRBJ1-2 TRBV9 few CASSPFDRGGNYGYTF TGTGCCAGCAGCCCTTTTGACAGGGGAGGAAACTATGGCTACACCTTC
TRBD2 TRBJ2-1 TRBV15 NA CATSRDPLAGDNEQFF TGTGCCACCAGCAGAGATCCCCTAGCGGGCGACAATGAGCAGTTCTTC
NA TRBJ1-1 TRBV5-1 many CASSLMGGTEAFF TGCGCCAGCAGCTTGATGGGCGGCACTGAAGCTTTCTTT
NA TRBJ1-1 TRBV7-2 many CASSLLGGTEAFF TGTGCCAGCAGCTTACTTGGCGGGACTGAAGCTTTCTTT
TRBD2 TRBJ2-1 TRBV4-2 many CASSQQLAGVRNEQFF TGTGCCAGCAGCCAACAGCTAGCGGGAGTGAGAAATGAGCAGTTCTTC
TRBD2 TRBJ2-7 TRBV6-1 NA CASSESSGSSYEQYF TGTGCCAGCAGTGAATCTAGCGGGTCCTCCTACGAGCAGTACTTC
NA TRBJ2-7 TRBV5-1 medium-sized CASSLVGLSYEQYF TGCGCCAGCAGCTTGGTGGGACTCTCCTACGAGCAGTACTTC
NA TRBJ2-2 TRBV15 many CATSRDPTGELFF TGTGCCACCAGCAGAGACCCCACCGGGGAGCTGTTTTTT
TRBD1 TRBJ1-2 TRBV5-1 medium-sized CASSLGGQVEGYTF TGCGCCAGCAGCTTGGGAGGACAGGTTGAAGGCTACACCTTC
TRBD2 TRBJ2-3 TRBV4-2 many CASSTGLAPSTDTQYF TGTGCCAGCAGCACAGGACTAGCTCCCTCCACAGATACGCAGTATTTT
TRBD2 TRBJ2-3 TRBV24-1 many CATSDPSSGSLTDTQYF TGTGCCACCAGTGACCCCTCTAGCGGGAGTCTTACAGATACGCAGTATTTT
NA TRBJ2-7 TRBV7-2 many CASSGTYANEQYF TGTGCCAGCAGCGGGACCTACGCCAACGAGCAGTACTTC
NA TRBJ2-7 TRBV28 once CASVPIGAYEQYF TGTGCCAGCGTGCCAATAGGGGCCTACGAGCAGTACTTC
TRBD1 TRBJ2-1 TRBV4-2 many CASSRDRGRNEQFF TGTGCCAGCAGCAGGGACAGGGGGCGGAATGAGCAGTTCTTC
NA TRBJ2-1 TRBV4-3 many CASSQDRPPSSYNEQFF TGCGCCAGCAGCCAAGATCGGCCACCGAGCTCCTACAATGAGCAGTTCTTC
NA TRBJ1-1 TRBV4-3 many CASSQDSMNTEAFF TGCGCCAGCAGCCAGGACAGTATGAACACTGAAGCTTTCTTT